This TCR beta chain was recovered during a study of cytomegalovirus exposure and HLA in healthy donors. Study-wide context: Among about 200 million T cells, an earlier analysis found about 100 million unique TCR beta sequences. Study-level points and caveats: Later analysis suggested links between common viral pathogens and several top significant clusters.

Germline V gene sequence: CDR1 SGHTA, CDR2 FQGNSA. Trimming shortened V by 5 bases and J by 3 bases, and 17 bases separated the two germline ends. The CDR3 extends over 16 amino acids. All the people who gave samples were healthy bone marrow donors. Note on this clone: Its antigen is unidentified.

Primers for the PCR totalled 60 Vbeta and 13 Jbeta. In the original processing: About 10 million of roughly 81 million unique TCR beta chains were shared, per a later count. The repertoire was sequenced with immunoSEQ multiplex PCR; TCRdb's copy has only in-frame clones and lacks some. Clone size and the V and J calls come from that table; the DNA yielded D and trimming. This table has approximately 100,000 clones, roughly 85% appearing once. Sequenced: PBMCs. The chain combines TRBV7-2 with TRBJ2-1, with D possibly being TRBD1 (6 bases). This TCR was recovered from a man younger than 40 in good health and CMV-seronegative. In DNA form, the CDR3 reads TGTGCCAGCAGCATAGGGTCAGGGGTTGGCTACAATGAGCAGTTCTTC. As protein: CASSIGSGVGYNEQFF.